The T cell receptor (beta chain) under discussion was sequenced for a study of PD-1 blockade in classical Hodgkin lymphoma. Notes on the study in general: Healthy donors were reported to have higher baseline TCR diversity than newly diagnosed patients.

Comment on this clone: Antigen: not known.

Germline CDR1 is SGHTS and CDR2 is YDEGEE. CDR3 length: 12 amino acids. Between the trimmed V and J ends, which lost 2 bases and 3 bases, there was a span of 5 bases. Libraries were prepared by immunoSEQ multiplex PCR; TCRdb keeps only in-frame clonotypes and omits some of them. The data show about 17,000 clones, approximately 68% seen once. Relapses following autologous stem cell transplantation were seen in all patients, with brentuximab vedotin exposure varying. The chain links TRBV5-8 to TRBJ1-1; D call uncertain. This receptor was obtained from a human donor with classical Hodgkin lymphoma. The sample was peripheral blood mononuclear cells (PBMCs), taken before the second cycle of nivolumab. In DNA form, the CDR3 reads TGTGCCAGCAGCTTAACCCACACTGAAGCTTTCTTT. Amino acids: CASSLTHTEAFF. Variable domain in full (rest from reference TRBV5-8 and TRBJ1-1): EAGVTQSPTHLIKTRGQQATLRCSPISGHTSVYWYQQALGLGLQFLLWYDEGEERNRGNFPPRFSGRQFPNYSSELNVNALELEDSALYLCASSLTHTEAFFGQGTRLTVV.